A selection of T cell receptor beta chains follows, all from one sample in a study of blood T cell repertoires in COVID-19. Profiling relied on immunoSEQ multiplex PCR, and the TCRdb table lists in-frame clones only, not all of them. The sample shows approximately 390,000 clones, about 90% of them seen only once. Sequenced material: peripheral blood. The receptors were sampled from a woman aged 55-70 years with COVID-19, enrolled during active disease. Each CDR3 is given with its conserved first and last residue. The D gene is left open where the match is weak. Rows may omit the clone size; those that give it use once, few, many or a size class.

cdr3_aa | cdr3_nt | j_call | d_call | v_call | clone_size
CASSGGTGTTYEQYF | TGTGCCAGCAGTGGGGGTACAGGGACTACCTACGAGCAGTACTTC | TRBJ2-7 | - | TRBV2 | -
CASSLTLIAGGSHEQFF | TGTGCCAGCAGCTTAACGCTGATAGCGGGGGGCAGTCATGAGCAGTTCTTC | TRBJ2-1 | TRBD2 | TRBV7-3 | -
CATTRTGAGANVLTF | TGTGCCACCACCAGGACAGGGGCTGGGGCCAACGTCCTGACTTTC | TRBJ2-6 | TRBD1 | TRBV15 | -
CASSTFQLSGVNEKLFF | TGCGCCAGCAGCACCTTTCAACTCTCCGGAGTTAATGAAAAACTGTTTTTT | TRBJ1-4 | - | TRBV5-1 | once
CSCVGLAGQETQYF | TGTTCTTGTGTGGGACTAGCGGGGCAAGAGACCCAGTACTTC | TRBJ2-5 | TRBD2 | TRBV7-8 | -
CATSRDRPGTEAFF | TGTGCCACCAGCAGAGATAGGCCGGGGACTGAAGCTTTCTTT | TRBJ1-1 | - | TRBV15 | -
CGRGKETQYF | TGTGGGAGGGGTAAAGAGACCCAGTACTTC | TRBJ2-5 | - | TRBV5-4 | -
CASSSHSTLNEKLFF | TGTGCCAGCAGTTCCCACTCCACCCTCAATGAAAAACTGTTTTTT | TRBJ1-4 | - | TRBV6-5 | -
CASSLSGDTEAFF | TGTGCCAGCAGCTTATCAGGGGACACTGAAGCTTTCTTT | TRBJ1-1 | - | TRBV11-2 | -
CASSRTGTGSYEQFF | TGTGCCAGCAGCCGTACCGGGACAGGGTCTTATGAGCAGTTCTTC | TRBJ2-1 | TRBD1 | TRBV11-3 | -
CASVLRGPRYGYTF | TGTGCCAGCGTCCTCAGGGGGCCGCGCTATGGCTACACCTTC | TRBJ1-2 | TRBD1 | TRBV2 | -
CASSFGTSGFQETQYF | TGCGCCAGCAGCTTCGGGACTAGCGGGTTCCAAGAGACCCAGTACTTC | TRBJ2-5 | TRBD2 | TRBV5-1 | -
CASSWDRGQGYEQYF | TGCGCCAGCAGCTGGGACAGGGGGCAGGGGTACGAGCAGTACTTC | TRBJ2-7 | TRBD1 | TRBV5-1 | -
CASKRGRDSNQPQHF | TGTGCCAGCAAAAGGGGGCGGGATAGCAATCAGCCCCAGCATTTT | TRBJ1-5 | TRBD1 | TRBV6-5 | -
CASSQDGTAYGYTF | TGTGCCAGCAGCCAAGACGGGACAGCCTATGGCTACACCTTC | TRBJ1-2 | TRBD1 | TRBV4-2 | -
CASKPYNEQFF | TGTGCCAGCAAGCCGTACAATGAGCAGTTCTTC | TRBJ2-1 | - | TRBV2 | -